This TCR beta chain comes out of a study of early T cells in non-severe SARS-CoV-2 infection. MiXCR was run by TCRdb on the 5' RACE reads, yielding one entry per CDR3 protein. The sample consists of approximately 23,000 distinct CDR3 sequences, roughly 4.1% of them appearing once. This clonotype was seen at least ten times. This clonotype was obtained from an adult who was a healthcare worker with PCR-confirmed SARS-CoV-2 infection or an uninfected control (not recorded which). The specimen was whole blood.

The CDR3 nucleotides read TGTGCCAGCAGCTTGACCCCCGGACAGAACACCGGGGAGCTGTTTTTT. It codes for CASSLTPGQNTGELFF. J is TRBJ2-2 and V is TRBV7-2, with TRBD1 as a possible D gene (5 bases). The CDR3 extends over 16 amino acids. The V end was cut by 3 bases, the J end by 1 base, with 12 bases between. Germline V gene data show CDR1 as SGHTA and CDR2 as FQGNSA.